A selection of T cell receptor beta chains follows, all from one sample in a study of T cell responses to AZD1222 COVID-19 vaccine. Assay used: immunoSEQ multiplex PCR; TCRdb lists only in-frame clones, some missing. This sample has 70,000 to 75,000 clones, with about 78% found just once. The specimen was peripheral blood, collected 28 days after the second AZD1222 dose. These receptor sequences come from an adult who received the AZD1222 COVID-19 vaccine. The CDR3 runs from the conserved cysteine through the conserved F or W. A D gene is named only where the DNA matches it firmly. Size is stated for part of the rows, as once, few or many counts, or as a class when the clone is expanded.

abundance	d_gene	v_gene	j_gene	CDR3nt	CDR3aa
NA	TRBD1	TRBV27	TRBJ2-6	TGTGCCAGCAGTTCGGGACAGGGGAGAGGTGGGGCCAACGTCCTGACTTTC	CASSSGQGRGGANVLTF
NA	NA	TRBV3-1/TRBV3-2	TRBJ1-2	TGTGCCAGCAGCCAAGGGGCAGGGACCTATGGCTACACCTTC	CASSQGAGTYGYTF
NA	TRBD2	TRBV9	TRBJ2-1	TGTGCCAGCAGCGCACAGACTAGCGGGGGATACAATGAGCAGTTCTTC	CASSAQTSGGYNEQFF
once	NA	TRBV23-1	TRBJ2-7	TGCGCCAGCAGTCTGTACTCCTTTTACGAGCAGTACTTC	CASSLYSFYEQYF
NA	TRBD1	TRBV6-5	TRBJ2-1	TGTGCCAGCAGCCGGGACAGGGGAAACAATGAGCAGTTCTTC	CASSRDRGNNEQFF
NA	TRBD1	TRBV9	TRBJ1-6	TGTGCCAGCAGCGTAAGCGACAGGGGAAATTCACCCCTCCACTTT	CASSVSDRGNSPLHF
NA	TRBD1	TRBV9	TRBJ1-1	TGTGCCAGCAGCGAAACTACCGGGACAGGGGATATGAACACTGAAGCTTTCTTT	CASSETTGTGDMNTEAFF
NA	NA	TRBV5-1	TRBJ2-7	TGCGCCAGCAGCTTGGCGGCTAGCAGGGGGGCCAGCGAGCAGTACTTC	CASSLAASRGASEQYF
few	TRBD2	TRBV28	TRBJ2-7	TGTGCCAGCAGACCTGGACTAGCGGGGTACGAGCAGTACTTC	CASRPGLAGYEQYF
NA	NA	TRBV5-6	TRBJ2-7	TGTGCCAGCAGCTTGGTAGGGGGGACGGGGTACGAGCAGTACTTC	CASSLVGGTGYEQYF
NA	NA	TRBV7-6	TRBJ1-1	TGTGCCAGCAGCTTCGGAGAGAACACTGAAGCTTTCTTT	CASSFGENTEAFF
NA	TRBD2	TRBV6-2/TRBV6-3	TRBJ2-7	TGTGCCAGCAGCCGACTAGCGGGAAACTACGAGCAGTACTTC	CASSRLAGNYEQYF
few	NA	TRBV13	TRBJ1-2	TGTGCCAGCAGCCCCCGGGAAGGGGCCAACTATGGCTACACCTTC	CASSPREGANYGYTF
NA	NA	TRBV30	TRBJ2-3	TGTGCCTACGTTCCGAAGTGGGGCACAGATACGCAGTATTTT	CAYVPKWGTDTQYF
NA	NA	TRBV5-8	TRBJ2-7	TGTGCCAGCAGCCCGCGTCCCTACGAGCAGTACTTC	CASSPRPYEQYF
NA	NA	TRBV5-8	TRBJ2-7	TGTGCCAGCAGCTTGGGAGGGATCGAGCAGTACTTC	CASSLGGIEQYF
NA	TRBD1	TRBV29-1	TRBJ2-7	TGCAGCGTTGAAGATCAGCAGGGGGCGAGGGAGCAGTACTTC	CSVEDQQGAREQYF
NA	NA	TRBV7-6	TRBJ2-1	TGTGCCAGCAGCTTACGACGGCACGGCTCCTACAATGAGCAGTTCTTC	CASSLRRHGSYNEQFF
NA	NA	TRBV3-1/TRBV3-2	TRBJ2-5	TGTGCCAGCAGCCAAGGGACTACCCAAGAGACCCAGTACTTC	CASSQGTTQETQYF
NA	NA	TRBV6-5	TRBJ2-2	TGTGCCAGCCGGGGCAGGAGCCCCGGGGAGCTGTTTTTT	CASRGRSPGELFF
few	TRBD1	TRBV19	TRBJ2-4	TGTGCCAGTAGTACCCTGCCGGGACAGGGTGATAACATTCAGTACTTC	CASSTLPGQGDNIQYF
NA	NA	TRBV7-3	TRBJ2-5	TGTGCCAGCAGCTTAACCCCCAATGAGCGGGAGACCCAGTACTTC	CASSLTPNERETQYF
once	NA	TRBV25-1	TRBJ1-5	TGTGCCAGCAGTTGGGGCAATCAGCCCCAGCATTTT	CASSWGNQPQHF
NA	NA	TRBV19	TRBJ1-2	TGTGCCAGTAGTATAATGGGGTCACACCATGGCTACACCTTC	CASSIMGSHHGYTF
NA	TRBD2	TRBV5-1	TRBJ2-3	TGCGCCAGCAGCCGTTTAGCGGGGGGTCGCACAGATACGCAGTATTTT	CASSRLAGGRTDTQYF
NA	TRBD2	TRBV29-1	TRBJ2-2	TGCAGCGCACTACCCGGGACTAGCTATAACGGGGAGCTGTTTTTT	CSALPGTSYNGELFF
NA	NA	TRBV28	TRBJ1-5	TGTGCCAGCAGTTACCACGTTACGGATAGCAATCAGCCCCAGCATTTT	CASSYHVTDSNQPQHF
NA	TRBD2	TRBV6-2/TRBV6-3	TRBJ2-7	TGTGCCAGCAGCGACCTAGCGGGACCGACCTACGAGCAGTACTTC	CASSDLAGPTYEQYF
NA	TRBD2	TRBV7-6	TRBJ2-1	TGTGCCAGCAGCCCCTCCAGCGGGAGATCCTACAATGAGCAGTTCTTC	CASSPSSGRSYNEQFF
once	NA	TRBV7-9	TRBJ2-4	TGTGCCAGCAGCTTAGAGAGGTGGACGGTGGGAGAAAACATTCAGTACTTC	CASSLERWTVGENIQYF
NA	NA	TRBV6-5	TRBJ1-2	TGTGCCAGCAGTTACTGGCGGGTAGTTGGCTATGGCTACACCTTC	CASSYWRVVGYGYTF
once	NA	TRBV3-1/TRBV3-2	TRBJ2-1	TGTGCCAGCAGCCAAGAGGGCCGCTTTCCCAATGAGCAGTTCTTC	CASSQEGRFPNEQFF
NA	NA	TRBV12-3/TRBV12-4	TRBJ2-1	TGTGCCAGCAGCTACGACAATGAGCAGTTCTTC	CASSYDNEQFF
NA	TRBD1	TRBV6-1	TRBJ1-2	TGTGCCAGCAGTGAAAGGGGGACAGGGGCTGTCTATGGCTACACCTTC	CASSERGTGAVYGYTF
NA	TRBD1	TRBV7-3	TRBJ2-1	TGTGCCAGCAGCCCCGCTCGGACAGGGGCGTACAATGAGCAGTTCTTC	CASSPARTGAYNEQFF
NA	NA	TRBV28	TRBJ1-5	TGTGCCAGCAGTTTAGATGCGGTAGTCGGGCCCCAGCATTTT	CASSLDAVVGPQHF
NA	TRBD2	TRBV28	TRBJ2-1	TGTGCCAGCAGAATCCTAGCGGGAGTTTCAAGGATGTCCTACAATGAGCAGTTCTTC	CASRILAGVSRMSYNEQFF
NA	TRBD1	TRBV28	TRBJ1-1	TGTGCCAGCAGTTCGGGGCTCCTGTACACAGGGGGCACTGAAGCTTTCTTT	CASSSGLLYTGGTEAFF
NA	NA	TRBV7-6	TRBJ2-2	TGTGCCAGCAGCCCCCCGGGGGGGGAGCTGTTTTTT	CASSPPGGELFF
NA	TRBD2	TRBV3-1/TRBV3-2	TRBJ2-3	TGTGCCAGCAGCCACGGGAGGTCGACAGATACGCAGTATTTT	CASSHGRSTDTQYF
few	NA	TRBV18	TRBJ2-4	TGTGCCAGCTCACGACTCGGGGGCAGAGGGGCCAAAAACATTCAGTACTTC	CASSRLGGRGAKNIQYF
few	NA	TRBV9	TRBJ2-1	TGTGCCAGCAGCGTAGAGGACAGCTACAATGAGCAGTTCTTC	CASSVEDSYNEQFF
NA	TRBD1	TRBV7-8	TRBJ1-2	TGTGCCAGCAGTAGAGTACGCGCAGGGGGCCTCGGAGGCTACACCTTC	CASSRVRAGGLGGYTF
NA	TRBD1	TRBV7-9	TRBJ1-5	TGTGCCAGCAGCGTGACAGGGAATCAGCCCCAGCATTTT	CASSVTGNQPQHF
once	TRBD1	TRBV6-6	TRBJ1-6	TGTGCCAGCAGTCATACAGGGGGCAGGCCGAGACATCCACCCCTCCACTTT	CASSHTGGRPRHPPLHF
NA	TRBD1	TRBV5-1	TRBJ2-7	TGCGCCAGCAGCTCGGCCGGGACAGACCTTTACGAGCAGTACTTC	CASSSAGTDLYEQYF
NA	NA	TRBV28	TRBJ1-5	TGTGCCAGCAGTTTAGCCACAGGGCTGGGCAATCAGCCCCAGCATTTT	CASSLATGLGNQPQHF
once	NA	TRBV28	TRBJ2-7	TGTGCCAGCAGTTTATTAGGGGTCTCCTACGAGCAGTACTTC	CASSLLGVSYEQYF
NA	TRBD2	TRBV18	TRBJ2-1	TGTGCCAGCTCACCATCGGGACTAGCGGGGTCCGCTTACAATGAGCAGTTCTTC	CASSPSGLAGSAYNEQFF
NA	TRBD1	TRBV24-1	TRBJ1-3	TGTGCCACCAGTATGACAGGGAGGAACACCATATATTTT	CATSMTGRNTIYF
NA	TRBD2	TRBV9	TRBJ2-1	TGTGCCAGCAGCGTAGGGAAAGCGGGACGCTCCTACAATGAGCAGTTCTTC	CASSVGKAGRSYNEQFF